Sequencing of this T cell receptor (beta chain) was carried out in a study of blood T cell repertoires in COVID-19. The CDR3 consists of 14 residues. The germline V and J ends were trimmed by 0 bases and 0 bases, with 8 bases remaining between them. Germline CDR1 GTSNPN, CDR2 SVGIG (reference sequence). Authors' processing steps: Researchers report that nucleated cell counts were estimated from reference gene primer amplification. TCRdb's table, derived via immunoSEQ multiplex PCR, lists solely in-frame clones and lacks some. D and trimming were read from the DNA, whereas the V and J calls and clone size are those reported in that table. The sample yields more than 100,000 clones, almost 85% seen once.

The receptor was isolated from a man in his sixties with acute or convalescent COVID-19. The sample comprised peripheral blood. The chain employs TRBV30 and TRBJ1-1; no clear D. CDR3 in DNA: TGTGCCTGGAGTGTAACTCTCCTGAACACTGAAGCTTTCTTT. It is translated as CAWSVTLLNTEAFF.